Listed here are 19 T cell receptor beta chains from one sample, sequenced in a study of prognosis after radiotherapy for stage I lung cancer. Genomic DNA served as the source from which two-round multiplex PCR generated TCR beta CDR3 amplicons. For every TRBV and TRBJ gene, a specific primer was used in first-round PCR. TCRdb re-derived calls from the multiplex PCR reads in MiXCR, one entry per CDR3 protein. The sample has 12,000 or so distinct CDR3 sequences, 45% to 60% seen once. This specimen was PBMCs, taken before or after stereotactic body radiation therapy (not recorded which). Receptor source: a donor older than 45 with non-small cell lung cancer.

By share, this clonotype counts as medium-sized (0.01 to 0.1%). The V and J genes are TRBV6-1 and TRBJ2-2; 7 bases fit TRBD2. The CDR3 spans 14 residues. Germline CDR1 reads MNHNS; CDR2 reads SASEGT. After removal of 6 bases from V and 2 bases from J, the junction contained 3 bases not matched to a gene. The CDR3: CASRLAVNTGELFF. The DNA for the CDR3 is TGTGCCAGCAGGCTAGCGGTAAACACCGGGGAGCTGTTTTTT.

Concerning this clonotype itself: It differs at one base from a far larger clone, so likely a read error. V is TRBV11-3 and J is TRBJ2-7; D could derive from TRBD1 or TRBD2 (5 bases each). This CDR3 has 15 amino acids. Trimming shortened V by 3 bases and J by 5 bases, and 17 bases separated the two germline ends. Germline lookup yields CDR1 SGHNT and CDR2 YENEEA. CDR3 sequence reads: CASSFVEARGDEQYF. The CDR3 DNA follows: TGTGCCAGCAGCTTCGTTGAGGCCCGGGGCGACGAGCAGTACTTC.

The CDR3 here is CASSNPPGQTYNEQFF. In DNA form, the CDR3 reads TGTGCCAGCAGTAACCCCCCGGGACAGACCTACAATGAGCAGTTCTTC. The V and J genes are TRBV6-1 and TRBJ2-1; TRBD1 matches 7 bases. Trimming removed 5 bases from V and 2 bases from J; junction bases left unmatched: 9. The CDR3 consists of 16 residues. CDR1 MNHNS and CDR2 SASEGT come from the germline V gene.

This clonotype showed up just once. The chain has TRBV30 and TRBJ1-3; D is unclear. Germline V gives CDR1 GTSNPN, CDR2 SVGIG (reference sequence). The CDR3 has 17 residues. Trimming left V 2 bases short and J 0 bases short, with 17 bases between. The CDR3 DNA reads TGTGCCTGGAGTTACTCGGACGGTTTCTTCTCTGGAAACACCATATATTTT. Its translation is CAWSYSDGFFSGNTIYF.

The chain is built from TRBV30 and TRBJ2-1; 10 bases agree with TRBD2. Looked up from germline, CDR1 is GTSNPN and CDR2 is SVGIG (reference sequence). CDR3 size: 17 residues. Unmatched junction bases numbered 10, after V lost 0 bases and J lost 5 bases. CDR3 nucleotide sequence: TGTGCCTGGAGTGTCGGCACCGGACTAGCGGTTAACAATGAGCAGTTCTTC. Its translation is CAWSVGTGLAVNNEQFF.

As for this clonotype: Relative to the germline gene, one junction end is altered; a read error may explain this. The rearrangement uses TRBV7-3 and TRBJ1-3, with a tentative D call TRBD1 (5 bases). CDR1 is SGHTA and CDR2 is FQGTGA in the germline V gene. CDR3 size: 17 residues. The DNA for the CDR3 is TGTGCTAGCAGCTTTGATCCTCGATGGACACTTCGAAACACCATATATTTT. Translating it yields CASSFDPRWTLRNTIYF.

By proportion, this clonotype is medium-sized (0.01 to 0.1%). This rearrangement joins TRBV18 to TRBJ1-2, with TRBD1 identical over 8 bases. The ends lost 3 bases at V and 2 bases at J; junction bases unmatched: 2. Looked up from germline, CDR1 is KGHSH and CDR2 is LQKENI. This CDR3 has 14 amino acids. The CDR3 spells CASSPSGGNYGYTF. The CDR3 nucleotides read TGTGCCAGCTCACCGTCAGGGGGCAACTATGGCTACACCTTC.

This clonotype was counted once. CDR3 amino acids: CASSEGTGSKQYF. CDR3 in DNA: TGTGCCAGCAGTGAAGGGACAGGGTCCAAGCAGTACTTC. The chain combines TRBV6-1 with TRBJ2-7; 8 positions agree with TRBD1. CDR3 length: 13 amino acids. Germline values: CDR1 MNHNS, CDR2 SASEGT. Trimming at V came to 1 base and at J to 8 bases, leaving 4 bases not matched to a gene.

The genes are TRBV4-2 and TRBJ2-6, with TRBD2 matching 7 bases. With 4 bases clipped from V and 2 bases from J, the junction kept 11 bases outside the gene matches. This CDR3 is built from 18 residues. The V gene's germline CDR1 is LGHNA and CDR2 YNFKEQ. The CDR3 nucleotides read TGTGCCAGCAGCCTCAGGGAAGCGGGATGGGCTGGGGCCAACGTCCTGACTTTC. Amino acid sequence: CASSLREAGWAGANVLTF.

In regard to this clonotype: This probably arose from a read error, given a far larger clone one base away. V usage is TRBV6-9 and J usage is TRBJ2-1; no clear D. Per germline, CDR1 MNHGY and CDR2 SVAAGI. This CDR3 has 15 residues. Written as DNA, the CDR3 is TGTGACAGCAGTGACGGGCAGAGCTCCTACAATGAGCAGTTCTTC. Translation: CDSSDGQSSYNEQFF.

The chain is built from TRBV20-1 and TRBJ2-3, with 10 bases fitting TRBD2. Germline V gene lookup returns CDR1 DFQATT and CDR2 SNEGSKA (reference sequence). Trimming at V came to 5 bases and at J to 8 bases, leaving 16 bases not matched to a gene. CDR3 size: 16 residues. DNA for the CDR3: TGCAGTGCTCCCAGACCGGGACTAGCGTTCCGAGGTACGCAGTATTTT. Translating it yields CSAPRPGLAFRGTQYF.

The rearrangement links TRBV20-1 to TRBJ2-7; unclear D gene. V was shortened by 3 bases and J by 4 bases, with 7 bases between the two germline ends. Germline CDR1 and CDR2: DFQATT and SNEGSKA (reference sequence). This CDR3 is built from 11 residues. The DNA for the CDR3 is TGCAGTGCTAGTGGCAGGTACGAGCAGTACTTC. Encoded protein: CSASGRYEQYF.

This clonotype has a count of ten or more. The CDR3: CSASPPHNEQFF. Written as DNA, the CDR3 is TGCAGTGCTAGTCCACCGCACAATGAGCAGTTCTTC. This chain connects TRBV20-1 to TRBJ2-1; D is ambiguous. The CDR3 is 12 amino acids. Germline V gene lookup returns CDR1 DFQATT and CDR2 SNEGSKA (reference sequence). V lost 3 bases and J 5 bases, leaving 8 bases between the germline ends.

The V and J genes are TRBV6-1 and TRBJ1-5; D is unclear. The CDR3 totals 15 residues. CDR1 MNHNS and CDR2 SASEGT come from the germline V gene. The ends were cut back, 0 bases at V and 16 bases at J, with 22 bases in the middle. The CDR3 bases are TGTGCCAGCAGTGAAGCGCTGGGGAGCAATCAGCCCTATCATTTT. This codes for CASSEALGSNQPYHF.

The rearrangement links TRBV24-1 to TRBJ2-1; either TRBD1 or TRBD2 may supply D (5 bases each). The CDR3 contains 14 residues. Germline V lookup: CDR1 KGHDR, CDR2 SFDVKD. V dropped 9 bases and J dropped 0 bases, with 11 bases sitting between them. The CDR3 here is CATGGEGSYNEQFF. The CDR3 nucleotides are TGTGCCACCGGGGGAGAGGGCTCCTACAATGAGCAGTTCTTC.

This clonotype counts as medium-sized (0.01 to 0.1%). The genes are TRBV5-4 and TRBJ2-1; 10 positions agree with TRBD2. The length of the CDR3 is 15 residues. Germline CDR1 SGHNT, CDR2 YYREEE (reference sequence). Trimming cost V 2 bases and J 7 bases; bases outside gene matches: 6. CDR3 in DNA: TGTGCCAGCAGCTTTAGCGGGAGGAATGGGAATGAGCAGTTCTTC. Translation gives CASSFSGRNGNEQFF.

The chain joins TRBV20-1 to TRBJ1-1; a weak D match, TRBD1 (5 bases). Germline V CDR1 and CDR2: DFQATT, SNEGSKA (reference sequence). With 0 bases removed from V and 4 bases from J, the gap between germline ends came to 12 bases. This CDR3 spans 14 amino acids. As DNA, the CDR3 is TGCAGTGCTAGAGATGCCAGGGTAGGCACTGAAGCTTTCTTT. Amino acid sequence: CSARDARVGTEAFF.

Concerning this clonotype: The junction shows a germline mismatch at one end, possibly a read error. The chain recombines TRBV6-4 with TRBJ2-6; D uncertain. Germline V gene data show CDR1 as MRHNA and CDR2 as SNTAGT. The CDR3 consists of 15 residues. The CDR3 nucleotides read TGTGCCAGCAGAGTTCAAGGGTCTGGGTCCAACTTCCTGACTTTC. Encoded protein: CASRVQGSGSNFLTF.

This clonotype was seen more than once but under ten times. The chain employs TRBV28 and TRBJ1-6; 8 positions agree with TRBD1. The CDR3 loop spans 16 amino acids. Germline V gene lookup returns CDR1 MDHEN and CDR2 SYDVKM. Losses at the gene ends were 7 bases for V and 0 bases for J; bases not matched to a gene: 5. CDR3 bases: TGTGCCAGCACAAGGCAGGGGGCCTCCTATAATTCACCCCTCCACTTT. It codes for CASTRQGASYNSPLHF.